What follows are 23 T cell receptor beta chains derived from one specimen sequenced in a study of shared clonotypes between healthy human individuals. Sequenced by immunoSEQ multiplex PCR; TCRdb stores in-frame clones only, minus some. The table includes roughly 2 million clones, 95% detected once. Sequenced sample: naive CD4+ T cells sorted from blood. Subset meaning: CD45RA+ positively selected. These receptors came from a man between 18 and 35 years old in good health.

This chain links TRBV6-5 with TRBJ2-5, with D uncertain. CDR1 is MNHEY and CDR2 is SVGAGI in the germline V gene. The CDR3 extends over 13 amino acids. With 7 bases removed from V and 1 base from J, the gap between germline ends came to 10 bases. In nucleotides, the CDR3 is TGTGCCAGCATCCCCACGGGCCAAGAGACCCAGTACTTC. Translated: CASIPTGQETQYF.

This chain connects TRBV6-1 to TRBJ1-1, with D maybe TRBD1 (5 bases). CDR1 and CDR2 from the germline V gene are MNHNS and SASEGT. V gave up 8 bases and J gave up 0 bases, with 16 bases separating them. The CDR3 loop spans 15 amino acids. The CDR3 region has the DNA TGTGCCAGCGGATGGGGAACAGGCCTGAACACTGAAGCTTTCTTT. Encoded protein: CASGWGTGLNTEAFF.

The chain couples TRBV27 to TRBJ1-2, with TRBD1 matching 7 bases. The V gene end was trimmed by 0 bases and the J gene end by 0 bases; junction bases not matched to a gene: 7. The CDR3 consists of 17 residues. Per germline, CDR1 MNHEY and CDR2 SMNVEV (reference sequence). CDR3 sequence reads: CASSLSPGGLPNYGYTF. Written as DNA, the CDR3 is TGTGCCAGCAGTTTATCTCCAGGGGGTCTTCCTAACTATGGCTACACCTTC.

This rearrangement joins TRBV19 to TRBJ2-3; D gene ambiguous. CDR3 size: 13 residues. Trimming pared 8 bases from V and 3 bases from J, leaving 12 bases between. CDR1 LNHDA and CDR2 SQIVND come from the germline V gene (reference sequence). Written as DNA, the CDR3 is TGTGCCAGTGGCCGCGGTGGGACAGATACGCAGTATTTT. Its translation: CASGRGGTDTQYF.

The chain uses TRBV10-2 and TRBJ2-2; 12 bases map to TRBD2. Germline-derived CDR1 and CDR2 are WSHSY and SAAADI. With 7 bases clipped from V and 6 bases from J, the junction kept 6 bases outside the gene matches. The CDR3 sequence is 15 residues long. The CDR3 loop is CASNRLAGGPGELFF. The CDR3 DNA is TGCGCCAGCAACCGTCTAGCGGGAGGGCCCGGGGAGCTGTTTTTT.

The rearrangement uses TRBV5-1 and TRBJ1-2, with a possible D match to TRBD1 (6 bases). There are 15 residues in the CDR3. Germline V lookup: CDR1 SGHRS, CDR2 YFSETQ. The V end was cut by 3 bases, the J end by 5 bases, with 17 bases between. The CDR3: CASSWKQGSHYGYTF. The CDR3 DNA follows: TGCGCCAGCAGCTGGAAACAGGGTTCTCATTATGGCTACACCTTC.

The rearrangement links TRBV10-1 to TRBJ2-3, with a possible D match to TRBD2 (6 bases). CDR1 and CDR2 from the germline V gene are WNHNN and SYGVQD (reference sequence). The CDR3 has 15 residues. Trimming shortened V by 6 bases and J by 2 bases, and 15 bases separated the two germline ends. The CDR3 reads CASSAGLTATDTQYF. CDR3 nucleotide sequence: TGCGCCAGCAGCGCAGGACTAACAGCCACAGATACGCAGTATTTT.

This clone was recorded only once. Other nucleotide sequences from this sample produce the same CDR3. CDR3 loop: CASSPPAGGGTEAFF. The CDR3 nucleotides read TGTGCCAGCTCACCACCGGCGGGAGGGGGGACTGAAGCTTTCTTT. This rearrangement joins TRBV18 to TRBJ1-1, with D possibly matching TRBD1 (6 bases). The CDR3 is 15 residues long. Germline CDR1 reads KGHSH; CDR2 reads LQKENI. Trimming took 0 bases from V and 5 from J, leaving 13 bases between them.

V gene TRBV5-4 combines with J gene TRBJ2-2; 9 bases fit TRBD2. The CDR3 has 16 residues. The V segment lost 10 bases and the J segment 3 bases; nucleotides outside the gene matches: 13. Germline-derived CDR1 and CDR2 are SGHNT and YYREEE (reference sequence). The CDR3 bases are TGTGCCCTAGGCCCGGGACTAGCCGTAGACACCGGGGAGCTGTTTTTT. Its translation: CALGPGLAVDTGELFF.

The chain carries TRBV28 and TRBJ2-1; 9 bases are shared with TRBD2. Unmatched junction bases numbered 11, after V lost 2 bases and J lost 6 bases. CDR1 and CDR2 from the germline V gene are MDHEN and SYDVKM. The CDR3 is 17 residues long. The chain's CDR3 is CASSLTGTSLRGNEQFF. The CDR3 region has the DNA TGTGCCAGCAGTTTAACCGGGACTAGCCTCCGGGGCAATGAGCAGTTCTTC.

This clone was seen only once. V and J are TRBV2 and TRBJ1-5, with TRBD1 as a possible D gene (6 bases). Germline CDR1 is SNHLY and CDR2 is FYNNEI. CDR3 length equals 17 residues. V was clipped by 7 bases and J by 1 base, with 20 bases between them. CDR3 amino acids: CASKQIDRPLSNQPQHF. The CDR3 nucleotides read TGTGCCAGCAAACAGATCGACAGGCCCCTAAGCAATCAGCCCCAGCATTTT.

The V gene is TRBV6-6, the J gene TRBJ2-7; the D gene is possibly TRBD1 (6 bases). Per germline, CDR1 MNHNY and CDR2 SVGAGI (reference sequence). CDR3 length equals 12 residues. V was pared by 6 bases and J by 4 bases, with 10 bases between. In DNA, the CDR3 is TGTGCCAGCAGGGACAGTAATTACGAGCAGTACTTC. Protein: CASRDSNYEQYF.

The chain recombines TRBV28 with TRBJ1-6; D perhaps matches TRBD1 (6 bases). Germline V gene data show CDR1 as MDHEN and CDR2 as SYDVKM. The CDR3 length is 15 residues. Trimming took off 2 bases at V and 8 bases at J, with 13 bases between the two ends. As DNA, the CDR3 is TGTGCCAGCAGTTTAAGGTTCGGGGGCGATTCACCCCTCCACTTT. Residues: CASSLRFGGDSPLHF. The full variable domain, in which reference TRBV28 and TRBJ1-6 provide the parts outside the CDR3, is DVKVTQSSRYLVKRTGEKVFLECVQDMDHENMFWYRQDPGLGLRLIYFSYDVKMKEKGDIPEGYSVSREKKERFSLILESASTNQTSMYLCASSLRFGGDSPLHFGNGTRLTVT.

V gene TRBV7-2 combines with J gene TRBJ1-2; D might be TRBD1 (5 bases). The CDR3 length is 14 residues. V lost 1 base and J lost 5, with 11 bases in between. Germline CDR1 SGHTA, CDR2 FQGNSA. The CDR3 loop reads CASSLGQGLYGYTF. The DNA of the CDR3 is TGTGCCAGCAGCTTAGGGCAGGGATTGTATGGCTACACCTTC.

The genes are TRBV6-5 and TRBJ1-1; D unresolved. The CDR3 has 14 amino acids. Germline V lookup: CDR1 MNHEY, CDR2 SVGAGI. V gave up 4 bases and J gave up 0 bases, with 9 bases separating them. CDR3 DNA: TGTGCCAGCAGTTTGGCAGGCCTGAACACTGAAGCTTTCTTT. Protein product: CASSLAGLNTEAFF.

V is TRBV28 and J is TRBJ2-1; D perhaps matches TRBD2 (7 bases). V lost 6 bases, J lost 6 bases, and 15 bases lay in between. This CDR3 has 14 residues. CDR1 and CDR2 from the germline V gene are MDHEN and SYDVKM. The CDR3 DNA reads as TGTGCCAGCAGCTGGGGAGGGGGGAGCAATGAGCAGTTCTTC. It encodes CASSWGGGSNEQFF.

This chain links TRBV11-2 with TRBJ2-1, with TRBD2 as a possible D gene (5 bases). The CDR3 consists of 13 residues. Germline V CDR1 and CDR2: SGHAT, FQNNGV. The V and J ends lost 4 bases and 7 bases respectively, with 11 bases between them. CDR3 sequence reads: CASSWQRWNEQFF. DNA of the CDR3: TGTGCCAGCAGCTGGCAGCGGTGGAATGAGCAGTTCTTC.

This sequence joins TRBV27 and TRBJ1-3; D uncertain. Germline CDR1 MNHEY, CDR2 SMNVEV (reference sequence). This CDR3 contains 14 residues. V was shortened by 6 bases and J by 4 bases, with 13 bases between the two germline ends. DNA for the CDR3: TGTGCCAGCAGGGCGGTGTACGACGGAAACACCATATATTTT. This translates into CASRAVYDGNTIYF.

The chain joins TRBV21-1 to TRBJ1-6; the tabulated D call, TRBD1, remains unverified against the DNA. TRBV21-1 is labeled a pseudogene. The CDR3 runs to 13 residues. The CDR3 DNA is TGTGCCAAAGGGGGCAGGGGGCATTCACCCCTCCACTTT. This gives the protein CAKGGRGHSPLHF.

The rearrangement links TRBV6-5 to TRBJ1-1; D is undetermined. Looked up from germline, CDR1 is MNHEY and CDR2 is SVGAGI. The CDR3 consists of 12 residues. Trimming cost V 6 bases and J 3 bases, with 8 bases left between them. Written as DNA, the CDR3 is TGTGCCAGCAGAAGACGAGACACTGAAGCTTTCTTT. Translation gives CASRRRDTEAFF.

The V and J genes are TRBV6-6 and TRBJ2-7; D unclear. V lost 10 bases to trimming and J lost 2 bases, with 12 bases between them. The CDR3 loop spans 12 amino acids. Germline V gene lookup returns CDR1 MNHNY and CDR2 SVGAGI (reference sequence). CDR3 coding DNA: TGTGCCACCCGAGGACCGGCCTACGAGCAGTACTTC. Residues: CATRGPAYEQYF.

About this clone itself: The junction departs from germline at one end; a sequencing error may be responsible. This rearrangement joins TRBV6-1 to TRBJ2-5; 9 bases agree with TRBD2. Per the germline V gene, CDR1 is MNHNS and CDR2 is SASEGT. CDR3 length: 15 residues. The DNA for the CDR3 is TGTGCCAGCCGTGAATGGAGCGGGGGGAGAGAGACCCAGTACTTC. Translated: CASREWSGGRETQYF.

The chain is built from TRBV4-3 and TRBJ1-2; 12 bases match TRBD1. The CDR3 is 14 residues long. Germline V gene lookup returns CDR1 LGHNA and CDR2 YSLEER. V shed 4 bases, J shed 4 bases, and the junction held 1 base outside the gene matches. In DNA form, the CDR3 reads TGCGCCAGCAGCCGGGACAGGGGGCTCTATGGCTACACCTTC. Protein product: CASSRDRGLYGYTF.